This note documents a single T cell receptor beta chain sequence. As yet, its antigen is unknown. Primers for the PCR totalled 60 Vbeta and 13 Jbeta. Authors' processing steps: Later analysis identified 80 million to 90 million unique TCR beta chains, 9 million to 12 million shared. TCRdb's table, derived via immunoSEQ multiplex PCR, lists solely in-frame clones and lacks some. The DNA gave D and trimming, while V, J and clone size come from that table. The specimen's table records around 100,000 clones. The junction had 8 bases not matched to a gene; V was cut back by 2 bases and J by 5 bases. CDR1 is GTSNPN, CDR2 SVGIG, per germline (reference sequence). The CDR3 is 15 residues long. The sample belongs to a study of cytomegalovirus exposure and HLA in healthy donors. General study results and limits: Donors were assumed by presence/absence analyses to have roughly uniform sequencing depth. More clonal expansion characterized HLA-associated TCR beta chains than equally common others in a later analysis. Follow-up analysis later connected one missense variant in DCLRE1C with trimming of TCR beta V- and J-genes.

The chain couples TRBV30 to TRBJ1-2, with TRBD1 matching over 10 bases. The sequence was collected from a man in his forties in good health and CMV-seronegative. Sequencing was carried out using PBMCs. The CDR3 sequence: CAWSPDRGSDYGYTF. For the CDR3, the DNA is TGTGCCTGGAGTCCGGACAGGGGGAGTGATTATGGCTACACCTTC.